Following are 28 T cell receptor beta chains from one sample sequenced in a study of blood T cell repertoires in COVID-19 (TCRdb year 2020). The method behind the library was the immunoSEQ multiplex PCR assay. This is the immuneACCESS table as TCRdb keeps it, with only in-frame sequences that have V and J called. A part of the clones is gone; compared with another copy, unresolved V genes explain less than half, and the rest is unexplained. The sample records about 120,000 clones, more than 60% of which are singletons. The ten largest clones represent 2% to 3% of the sample. The sequenced sample was peripheral blood. These receptors originate from a man between 45 and 60 years old with acute or convalescent COVID-19.

The V gene is TRBV18, the J gene TRBJ1-2; a possible D gene is TRBD1 (5 bases). The CDR3 spans 14 residues. In germline, CDR1 is KGHSH, CDR2 LQKENI. V lost 0 bases and J lost 6, with 11 bases in between. The CDR3 loop reads CASSPPGHPDGYTF. As DNA, the CDR3 is TGTGCCAGCTCACCACCTGGACACCCCGATGGCTACACCTTC. The complete variable domain, with remaining parts taken from reference TRBV18 and TRBJ1-2, reads NAGVMQNPRHLVRRRGQEARLRCSPMKGHSHVYWYRQLPEEGLKFMVYLQKENIIDESGMPKERFSAEFPKEGPSILRIQQVVRGDSAAYFCASSPPGHPDGYTFGSGTRLTVV.

The CDR3 is CASRGQGRQPQHF. The CDR3 nucleotides read TGTGCCAGTAGGGGCCAGGGGCGTCAGCCCCAGCATTTT. J is TRBJ1-5 and V is TRBV19; D may be TRBD1 (6 bases). The CDR3 runs 13 residues. From germline, CDR1 is LNHDA and CDR2 SQIVND (reference sequence). Trimming removed 6 bases at V and 6 bases at J, with 12 bases between.

The rearrangement links TRBV9 to TRBJ2-7; a weak D match, TRBD1 (6 bases). V was cut by 6 bases and J by 2 bases, with 15 bases left in between. CDR3 length: 14 residues. Germline V CDR1 and CDR2: SGDLS, YYNGEE. The CDR3 loop reads CASTVTDSTYEQYF. The CDR3 DNA reads TGTGCCAGCACCGTTACGGACAGCACCTACGAGCAGTACTTC.

The chain uses TRBV9 and TRBJ2-7; 7 positions agree with TRBD1. V trimming: 0 bases; J trimming: 6 bases; junction bases outside the gene matches: 6. This CDR3 has 14 amino acids. CDR1 SGDLS and CDR2 YYNGEE come from the germline V gene. CDR3 DNA: TGTGCCAGCAGCGTAGGGGGCAGGGGGTTCGAGCAGTACTTC. This codes for CASSVGGRGFEQYF.

The rearrangement joins TRBV18 to TRBJ1-3, with D unresolved. This CDR3 comprises 14 residues. Germline CDR1 reads KGHSH; CDR2 reads LQKENI. Trimming removed 2 bases at V and 2 bases at J, with 7 bases between. The CDR3 DNA sequence: TGTGCCAGCTCACCAACAGAAACTGGAAACACCATATATTTT. Translated, it gives CASSPTETGNTIYF.

This chain connects TRBV7-9 to TRBJ1-5, with 7 bases identical to TRBD1. Germline V gene data show CDR1 as SEHNR and CDR2 as FQNEAQ (reference sequence). The length of the CDR3 is 15 residues. Trimming removed 1 base from V and 4 bases from J; junction bases left unmatched: 4. CDR3 nucleotide sequence: TGTGCCAGCAGCTTAGTAACAGGGGATAATCAGCCCCAGCATTTT. This codes for CASSLVTGDNQPQHF. The whole variable domain, remainder taken from reference TRBV7-9 and TRBJ1-5, is DTGVSQNPRHKITKRGQNVTFRCDPISEHNRLYWYRQTLGQGPEFLTYFQNEAQLEKSRLLSDRFSAERPKGSFSTLEIQRTEQGDSAMYLCASSLVTGDNQPQHFGDGTRLSIL.

The chain links TRBV5-1 to TRBJ1-6; 7 bases are a match to TRBD1. The CDR3 length is 13 residues. Germline V gene lookup returns CDR1 SGHRS and CDR2 YFSETQ. Trimming at V came to 8 bases and at J to 5 bases, leaving 4 bases not matched to a gene. CDR3 in amino acids: CASQDRDNSPLHF. CDR3 DNA: TGCGCCAGTCAAGACAGGGATAATTCACCCCTCCACTTT.

This chain uses TRBV4-1 with TRBJ2-2; no definite D call. V was trimmed by 2 bases and J by 6 bases, leaving 13 bases between them. Germline assignment: CDR1 MGHRA and CDR2 YSYEKL. CDR3 size: 15 residues. CDR3 coding DNA: TGCGCCAGCAGCCAACTGCTGGGCCTGTCCGGGGAGCTGTTTTTT. Its translation is CASSQLLGLSGELFF.

The chain joins TRBV19 to TRBJ2-2; the D gene is possibly TRBD1 (6 bases). Germline V gene data show CDR1 as LNHDA and CDR2 as SQIVND (reference sequence). The CDR3 extends over 14 amino acids. V was trimmed by 4 bases and J by 5 bases, leaving 11 bases between them. CDR3 in DNA: TGTGCCAGTAGTACCCTCAGGGGAACCGGGGAGCTGTTTTTT. Protein product: CASSTLRGTGELFF.

As to this clone: The same CDR3 can be traced to other DNA sequences in this sample. The rearrangement joins TRBV6-5 to TRBJ1-5, with TRBD1 matching over 9 bases. CDR1 and CDR2 (germline): MNHEY, SVGAGI. J gave up 8 bases and V 6 bases, and 5 bases lay outside the gene matches. The CDR3 loop spans 13 amino acids. The CDR3 spells CASSPGQGKPQHF. DNA of the CDR3: TGTGCCAGCAGCCCGGGACAGGGCAAGCCCCAGCATTTT.

The V call is TRBV5-4, the J call TRBJ1-4; maybe TRBD1 (5 bases). The CDR3 totals 15 residues. Trimming removed 0 bases at V and 5 bases at J, with 11 bases between. Germline CDR1 reads SGHNT; CDR2 reads YYREEE (reference sequence). CDR3 protein: CASSLVSGGNEKLFF. DNA of the CDR3: TGTGCCAGCAGCTTGGTTTCGGGGGGAAATGAAAAACTGTTTTTT.

The rearrangement uses TRBV30 and TRBJ1-1, with TRBD1 matching over 7 bases. With 0 bases clipped from V and 4 bases from J, the junction kept 5 bases outside the gene matches. The CDR3 length is 14 residues. In germline, CDR1 is GTSNPN, CDR2 SVGIG (reference sequence). Here the CDR3 DNA reads TGTGCCTGGAGTGTAAAGGGGGCAGGCACTGAAGCTTTCTTT. Translating it yields CAWSVKGAGTEAFF.

The gene calls are TRBV10-3 and TRBJ1-2; 8 bases align to TRBD1. The CDR3 runs 17 residues. Germline CDR1 is ENHRY and CDR2 is SYGVKD. V shed 6 bases and J 0 bases; nucleotides not matched to a gene: 12. The CDR3 region is CAISDNRGGDSNYGYTF. In DNA, the CDR3 is TGTGCCATCAGCGACAACAGGGGGGGGGATTCTAACTATGGCTACACCTTC.

This clone has only one observation. This rearrangement joins TRBV5-6 to TRBJ1-1, with D possibly TRBD1 on 5 matching bases. Germline assignment: CDR1 SGHDT and CDR2 YYEEEE. V was clipped by 2 bases and J by 0 bases, with 8 bases between them. The CDR3 extends over 14 amino acids. For the CDR3, the DNA is TGTGCCAGCAGCTTATTACAGGTGAACACTGAAGCTTTCTTT. Translation: CASSLLQVNTEAFF.

In DNA, the CDR3 is TGTGCCAGCAGCTCCCCCAGGAGGGCCTACGAGCAGTACTTC. The encoded protein is CASSSPRRAYEQYF. The chain has TRBV11-2 and TRBJ2-7; weak D call: TRBD2 (6 bases). Per germline, CDR1 SGHAT and CDR2 FQNNGV. Trimming pared 4 bases from V and 2 bases from J, leaving 12 bases between. There are 14 residues in the CDR3. Supplemented by reference TRBV11-2 and TRBJ2-7, the full variable domain reads EAGVAQSPRYKIIEKRQSVAFWCNPISGHATLYWYQQILGQGPKLLIQFQNNGVVDDSQLPKDRFSAERLKGVDSTLKIQPAKLEDSAVYLCASSSPRRAYEQYFGPGTRLTVT.

The sample holds a few counts of this clone. The J gene is TRBJ1-1, the V gene TRBV4-1; D ambiguous. V lost 0 bases and J lost 0, with 5 bases in between. There are 14 residues in the CDR3. Germline CDR1 reads MGHRA; CDR2 reads YSYEKL. Here the CDR3 DNA reads TGCGCCAGCAGCCAAGATGGAGTGAACACTGAAGCTTTCTTT. Amino acids: CASSQDGVNTEAFF.

In this sample, this clone turned up a few times. V is TRBV5-1 and J is TRBJ1-3; D ambiguous. This CDR3 is built from 14 residues. CDR1 is SGHRS and CDR2 is YFSETQ in the germline V gene. Deletions cut 3 bases from V and 4 bases from J, with 11 bases between. CDR3 DNA sequence: TGCGCCAGCAGCTCGGCGCCCGGGGGAAACACCATATATTTT. Amino acid sequence: CASSSAPGGNTIYF.

V is TRBV18 and J is TRBJ2-1; 10 bases are shared with TRBD1. The V segment lost 5 bases and the J segment 4 bases; nucleotides outside the gene matches: 5. CDR1 and CDR2 (germline): KGHSH, LQKENI. This CDR3 spans 15 amino acids. CDR3 protein: CASSGDRGLYNEQFF. As DNA, the CDR3 is TGTGCCAGCTCAGGAGACAGGGGGCTATACAATGAGCAGTTCTTC.

This sequence joins TRBV5-1 and TRBJ2-6, with a tentative D call TRBD1 (5 bases). The CDR3 covers 16 residues. V was clipped by 3 bases and J by 0 bases, with 10 bases between them. Germline loops: CDR1 SGHRS, CDR2 YFSETQ. CDR3 DNA sequence: TGCGCCAGCAGCTCTGACAGTTACTCTGGGGCCAACGTCCTGACTTTC. Its protein is CASSSDSYSGANVLTF.

The genes are TRBV11-1 and TRBJ2-7, with D possibly being TRBD2 (6 bases). CDR3 size: 13 residues. The V and J ends lost 5 bases and 7 bases respectively, with 15 bases between them. The V gene's germline CDR1 is SGHAT and CDR2 FQDESV (reference sequence). The CDR3 region is CASSPRDWGEQYF. Here the CDR3 DNA reads TGTGCCAGCAGCCCCCGGGACTGGGGGGAGCAGTACTTC. Combining the CDR3 with reference TRBV11-1 and TRBJ2-7 gives the whole variable domain EAEVAQSPRYKITEKSQAVAFWCDPISGHATLYWYRQILGQGPELLVQFQDESVVDDSQLPKDRFSAERLKGVDSTLKIQPAELGDSAMYLCASSPRDWGEQYFGPGTRLTVT.

This clone is a singleton in its sample. This chain connects TRBV19 to TRBJ2-2; TRBD1 might be the D (6 bases). V lost 7 bases to trimming and J lost 4 bases, with 19 bases between them. The CDR3 spans 16 residues. Germline V gives CDR1 LNHDA, CDR2 SQIVND (reference sequence). This CDR3 is CASMAGEMSGTGELFF. The CDR3, as DNA: TGTGCCAGTATGGCAGGGGAAATGTCGGGCACCGGGGAGCTGTTTTTT.

In this sample, this clone turned up a few times. V usage is TRBV9 and J usage is TRBJ1-3; D is unresolved. V dropped 4 bases and J dropped 2 bases, with 19 bases sitting between them. The germline V gene has CDR1 SGDLS and CDR2 YYNGEE. The CDR3 length is 17 residues. The CDR3 protein is CASSYSQAPETGNTIYF. Written as DNA, the CDR3 is TGTGCCAGCAGCTATTCCCAAGCCCCCGAAACTGGAAACACCATATATTTT. Based on the CDR3 plus reference TRBV9 and TRBJ1-3, the full variable domain is DSGVTQTPKHLITATGQRVTLRCSPRSGDLSVYWYQQSLDQGLQFLIQYYNGEERAKGNILERFSAQQFPDLHSELNLSSLELGDSALYFCASSYSQAPETGNTIYFGEGSWLTVV.

This clone was found many times. This same CDR3 is encoded by further DNA sequences in the sample. The J gene is TRBJ1-2, the V gene TRBV5-1, with 8 nucleotides matching TRBD1. V was pared by 4 bases and J by 0 bases, with 2 bases of the junction left unmatched. This CDR3 spans 14 amino acids. The germline V gene encodes CDR1 SGHRS and CDR2 YFSETQ. CDR3: CASSEGQANYGYTF. As DNA, the CDR3 is TGCGCCAGCAGCGAGGGACAGGCTAACTATGGCTACACCTTC.

The V gene is TRBV6-5, the J gene TRBJ1-2; TRBD1 agrees at 8 bases. Germline CDR1 MNHEY, CDR2 SVGAGI. Unmatched junction bases numbered 8, after V lost 0 bases and J lost 8 bases. CDR3 length: 15 amino acids. The CDR3 DNA sequence: TGTGCCAGCAGTTACTCTGGCAGGGGGCAGAAGGGCTACACCTTC. It yields the protein CASSYSGRGQKGYTF.

V is TRBV19 and J is TRBJ2-1, with 8 bases matching TRBD2. The V gene's germline CDR1 is LNHDA and CDR2 SQIVND (reference sequence). The CDR3 spans 17 residues. The V segment lost 6 bases and the J segment 0 bases; nucleotides outside the gene matches: 10. The CDR3 sequence is CASRVSGTPGSYNEQFF. For the CDR3, the DNA is TGTGCCAGTAGAGTTAGCGGGACTCCCGGCTCCTACAATGAGCAGTTCTTC.

The chain carries TRBV7-5 and TRBJ2-4; the table's D gene call, TRBD2, was not cross checked with the DNA. TRBV7-5 is recorded as a pseudogene. There are 16 residues in the CDR3. CDR3 nucleotide sequence: TGTGTCAGAAGCCACGAGGGCAGAGGGAGCAAAAACATTCAGTACTTC. Translation: CVRSHEGRGSKNIQYF.

The chain links TRBV4-1 to TRBJ2-3; D not resolved. The CDR3 has 16 residues. V dropped 0 bases and J dropped 5 bases, with 15 bases sitting between them. CDR1 MGHRA and CDR2 YSYEKL come from the germline V gene. CDR3 residues: CASSQERFLSIDTQYF. For the CDR3, the DNA is TGCGCCAGCAGCCAAGAGCGGTTCCTATCCATAGATACGCAGTATTTT.

This clone was counted once. V and J are TRBV9 and TRBJ1-2; 9 bases fit TRBD1. V gave up 0 bases and J gave up 8 bases; unmatched junction bases: 5. Germline V gives CDR1 SGDLS, CDR2 YYNGEE. The CDR3 runs to 14 residues. As DNA, the CDR3 is TGTGCCAGCAGCGTAGAACAGGGGGCGGTCGGCTACACCTTC. Protein: CASSVEQGAVGYTF.